The T cell receptor (beta chain) under discussion was sequenced for a study of response to subunit inactivated influenza vaccine. A remark on this clonotype: Antigen: not known.

TCRdb re-analysed the RT-PCR reads in MiXCR, keeping a single row per CDR3 protein. Of hundreds of thousands of distinct CDR3 sequences in the sample, less than 20% are singletons; the top ten hold roughly a tenth. V shed 3 bases and J shed 1 base, with 10 bases lying between them. The CDR3 extends over 14 amino acids. Per germline, CDR1 SGHRS and CDR2 YFSETQ. Study-wide results and limits: Each seasonal flu vaccination may recruit only limited new T cells, authors suggested.

The receptor's source is a man aged 50 or older who received an inactivated influenza vaccine. V gene TRBV5-1 combines with J gene TRBJ1-1, with D unclear. Source: PBMCs from blood, taken around 5 days after vaccination. The CDR3 here is CASSSTVSNTEAFF. In DNA form, the CDR3 reads TGCGCCAGCAGCTCAACCGTTTCGAACACTGAAGCTTTCTTT.